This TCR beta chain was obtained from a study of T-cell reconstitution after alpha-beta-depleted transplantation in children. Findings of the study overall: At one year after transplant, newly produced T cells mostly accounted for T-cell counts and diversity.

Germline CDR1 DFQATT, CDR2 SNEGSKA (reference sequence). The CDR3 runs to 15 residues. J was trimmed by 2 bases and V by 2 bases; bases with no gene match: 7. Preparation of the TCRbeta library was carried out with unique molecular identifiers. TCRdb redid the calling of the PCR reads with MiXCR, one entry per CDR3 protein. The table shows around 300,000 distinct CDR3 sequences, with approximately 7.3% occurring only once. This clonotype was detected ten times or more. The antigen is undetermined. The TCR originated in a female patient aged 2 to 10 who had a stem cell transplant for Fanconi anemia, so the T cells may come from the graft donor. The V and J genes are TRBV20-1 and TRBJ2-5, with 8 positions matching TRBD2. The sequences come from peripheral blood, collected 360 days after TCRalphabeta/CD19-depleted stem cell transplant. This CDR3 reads CSARSVAGLQETQYF. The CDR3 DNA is TGCAGTGCTAGAAGTGTAGCGGGGCTTCAAGAGACCCAGTACTTC.